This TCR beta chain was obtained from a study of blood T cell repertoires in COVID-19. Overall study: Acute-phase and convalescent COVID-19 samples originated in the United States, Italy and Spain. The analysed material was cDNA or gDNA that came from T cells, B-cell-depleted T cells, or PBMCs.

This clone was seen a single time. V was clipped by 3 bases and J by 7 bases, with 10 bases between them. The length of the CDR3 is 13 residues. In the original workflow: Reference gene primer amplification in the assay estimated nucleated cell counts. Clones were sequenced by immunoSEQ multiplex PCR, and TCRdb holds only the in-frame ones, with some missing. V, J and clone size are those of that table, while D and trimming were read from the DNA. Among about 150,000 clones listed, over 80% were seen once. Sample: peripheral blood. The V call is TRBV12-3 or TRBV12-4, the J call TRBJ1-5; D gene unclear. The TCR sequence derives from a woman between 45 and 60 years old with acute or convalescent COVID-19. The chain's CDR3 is CASSFGGRQPQHF. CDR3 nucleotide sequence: TGTGCCAGCAGTTTCGGAGGGCGGCAGCCCCAGCATTTT.